This TCR beta chain was documented in a study of neurological immune-mediated disorders. Study observations and caveats: One related-CDR3 cluster, identified by phylogenetic grouping, held the repertoires of 18 of 34 multiple sclerosis patients and was a possible signature. The expanded clones of different subjects shared no CDR3 amino acid sequences (suggesting private repertoires in all groups).

The study built unsorted libraries from 2 million PBMCs kept at -80 C. This clonotype was detected ten times or more. The antigen is unknown. It was by 5'RACE with 10-nucleotide random UMIs that the cDNA was made. TCRdb re-called the 5' RACE reads through MiXCR, storing one row per CDR3 protein. This sample carries about 120,000 distinct CDR3 sequences, about 3.2% of them seen once, and the ten largest clones take around 1.2%. Trimming stripped 6 bases from V and 4 bases from J, with 9 bases between. Germline values: CDR1 MNHEY, CDR2 SVGEGT. This CDR3 is built from 12 residues. Sequenced sample: PBMCs. V and J are TRBV6-2 or TRBV6-3 and TRBJ1-2; no definite D call. This clonotype was obtained from a woman aged 25 to 45 with multiple sclerosis. The CDR3 loop is CASRPGGYGYTF. CDR3 nucleotides: TGTGCCAGCAGGCCTGGCGGCTATGGCTACACCTTC.